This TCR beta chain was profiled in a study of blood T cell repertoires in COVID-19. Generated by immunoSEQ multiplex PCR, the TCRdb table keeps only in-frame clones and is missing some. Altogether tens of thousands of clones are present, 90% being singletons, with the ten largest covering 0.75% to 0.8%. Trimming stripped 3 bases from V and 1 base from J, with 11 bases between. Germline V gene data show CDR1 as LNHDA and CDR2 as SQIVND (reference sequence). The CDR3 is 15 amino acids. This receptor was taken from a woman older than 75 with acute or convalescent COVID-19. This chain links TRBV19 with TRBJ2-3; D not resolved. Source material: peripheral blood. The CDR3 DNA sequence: TGTGCCAGTAGTATGGGTAGACACCGCACAGATACGCAGTATTTT. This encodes CASSMGRHRTDTQYF.